The text below deals with one T cell receptor (beta chain). These data come from a study of blood T cell repertoires in COVID-19. The data were produced by immunoSEQ multiplex PCR, yet TCRdb's version contains in-frame clones alone and is incomplete. The repertoire holds about 96,000 clones, with approximately 88% as singletons. CDR3 length: 14 residues. V lost 0 bases to trimming and J lost 9 bases; unmatched junction nucleotides: 2. The V gene's germline CDR1 is SGHNT and CDR2 YYREEE (reference sequence). This receptor was taken from a woman aged 55-75 years with acute or convalescent COVID-19. The specimen sequenced was peripheral blood. The gene calls are TRBV5-4 and TRBJ2-1, with 11 bases identical to TRBD2. Here the CDR3 DNA reads TGTGCCAGCAGCTTGGTTAGCGGGGGGGCTGAGCAGTTCTTC. Protein sequence: CASSLVSGGAEQFF.